Reported below is one T cell receptor beta chain. Thawed, overnight-rested PBMC were stained with GMM-loaded CD1B tetramer, viability dye and anti-CD3, then sorted. CD1B tetramers were loaded with Rhodococcus equi-derived C32 glucose monomycolate. PBMC for tetramer sorting were first depleted of CD14-expressing monocytes. The CDR3 spans 15 residues. Germline-derived CDR1 and CDR2 are MGHRA and YSYEKL. Trimming took 0 bases from V and 6 from J, leaving 14 bases between them. Profiled with immunoSEQ multiplex PCR; TCRdb holds only in-frame clones, not every one. The sample lists 80,000 to 90,000 clones, more than 75% occurring once. These data belong to a study of T cells in tuberculosis. Study-wide results and limits: T cells binding CD1B-GMM tetramer weakly possibly escaped the sort.

V is TRBV4-1 and J is TRBJ1-2; tentative D call: TRBD1 (5 bases). The sequence was obtained from an adult woman with latent tuberculosis. Sequencing was done on a sample of CD1b-GMM tetramer-negative cells sorted from PBMCs. DNA of the CDR3: TGCGCCAGCAGCCAAGATCCCACCAGGGAGGATGGCTACACCTTC. It specifies CASSQDPTREDGYTF.